This T cell receptor beta chain emerged from a study of brain T cells in children with intractable seizures. Study-level findings and limits: Absence of clones before surgery may stem from lower sequencing depth.

Libraries were prepared by immunoSEQ multiplex PCR; TCRdb keeps only in-frame clonotypes and omits some of them. The data hold fewer than 25,000 clones, with 85% to 95% observed a single time. CDR1 SGHDN and CDR2 FVKESK come from the germline V gene. Trimming removed 0 bases from V and 10 bases from J, with 7 bases in between. This CDR3 contains 12 residues. On this clone itself: What it binds is unknown.

Surgery cases with the highest brain T cell transcript signatures were chosen for sequencing. The chain joins TRBV14 to TRBJ2-1, with D possibly being TRBD2 (5 bases). This TCR was sampled from a boy younger than 18 with focal cortical dysplasia and intractable seizures. The sample in question was peripheral blood, obtained at surgery. The CDR3: CASSQDPSEQFF. DNA of the CDR3: TGTGCCAGCAGCCAAGATCCTAGCGAGCAGTTCTTC.